Below are 9 T cell receptor beta chains sequenced from a single sample in a study of cytomegalovirus exposure and HLA in healthy donors. 60 Vbeta and 13 Jbeta primers were used in PCR. Sequencing was performed with immunoSEQ multiplex PCR; in TCRdb, only in-frame clones are kept and a portion is missing. Its table records tens of thousands of clones. The sequencing sample was made of PBMCs. These receptor sequences come from a man younger than 40 in good health and CMV-seropositive.

The rearrangement uses TRBV19 and TRBJ2-3; tentative D call: TRBD1 (5 bases). CDR1 and CDR2 (germline): LNHDA, SQIVND (reference sequence). Trimming pared 3 bases from V and 2 bases from J, leaving 12 bases between. CDR3 size: 15 residues. The CDR3 DNA reads TGTGCCAGTAGTATCTACCCGACAGACACAGATACGCAGTATTTT. This codes for CASSIYPTDTDTQYF.

The chain links TRBV9 to TRBJ2-2; 13 bases line up with TRBD2. This CDR3 is built from 18 residues. Germline V gene lookup returns CDR1 SGDLS and CDR2 YYNGEE. With V trimmed by 6 bases and J by 4 bases, 12 bases remained unmatched. The CDR3 here is CASTLGLAGPAGTGELFF. As DNA, the CDR3 is TGTGCCAGCACCTTGGGACTAGCGGGGCCGGCGGGCACCGGGGAGCTGTTTTTT.

V gene TRBV5-1 combines with J gene TRBJ2-3; 9 positions agree with TRBD1. J gave up 5 bases and V 4 bases, and 5 bases lay outside the gene matches. Per the germline V gene, CDR1 is SGHRS and CDR2 is YFSETQ. CDR3 length equals 14 residues. DNA of the CDR3: TGCGCCAGCAGCGGGACAGGGCTTAGAGATACGCAGTATTTT. Translating it yields CASSGTGLRDTQYF.

The chain links TRBV29-1 to TRBJ2-1; D not resolved. The CDR3 runs to 14 residues. Germline V gene lookup returns CDR1 SQVTM and CDR2 ANQGSEA. The ends were cut back, 0 bases at V and 9 bases at J, with 15 bases in the middle. CDR3 DNA: TGCAGCGTTGAAGATCTTTCTCCGGCAGGTGAGCAGTTCTTC. The encoded protein is CSVEDLSPAGEQFF.

The genes are TRBV10-2 and TRBJ1-4; possible D gene TRBD1, 5 bases. Trimming stripped 3 bases from V and 8 bases from J, with 13 bases between. The CDR3 consists of 14 residues. Germline CDR1 WSHSY, CDR2 SAAADI. The CDR3 nucleotides are TGCGCCAGCAGTGAATCGGGGGGTGGAGAAAAACTGTTTTTT. As protein: CASSESGGGEKLFF.

The chain is built from TRBV4-2 and TRBJ2-5; D remains unclear. Deletions cut 4 bases from V and 2 bases from J, with 8 bases between. This CDR3 is 13 amino acids long. Germline V gives CDR1 LGHNA, CDR2 YNFKEQ. This CDR3 reads CASSRRPQETQYF. As DNA, the CDR3 is TGTGCCAGCAGCCGGCGGCCGCAAGAGACCCAGTACTTC.

The V and J genes are TRBV30 and TRBJ2-7, with D perhaps matching TRBD1 (5 bases). The CDR3 is 14 amino acids. V gave up 3 bases and J gave up 2 bases, with 14 bases separating them. Germline CDR1 reads GTSNPN; CDR2 reads SVGIG (reference sequence). CDR3 amino acids: CAWSGSGIAYEQYF. The CDR3 DNA is TGTGCCTGGAGCGGTTCAGGGATCGCCTACGAGCAGTACTTC.

The chain recombines TRBV9 with TRBJ2-7; TRBD1 aligns across 9 bases. This CDR3 spans 15 amino acids. CDR1 and CDR2 from the germline V gene are SGDLS and YYNGEE. J was trimmed by 2 bases and V by 3 bases; bases with no gene match: 6. CDR3 loop: CASSAGTGSAYEQYF. As DNA, the CDR3 is TGTGCCAGCAGCGCCGGGACAGGGAGCGCCTACGAGCAGTACTTC.

This chain joins TRBV6-1 and TRBJ2-1; 7 bases agree with TRBD2. With 2 bases clipped from V and 5 bases from J, the junction kept 9 bases outside the gene matches. CDR3 length: 16 amino acids. CDR1 and CDR2 from the germline V gene are MNHNS and SASEGT. This chain's CDR3 is CASSETGGGSDNEQFF. The CDR3 coding sequence is TGTGCCAGCAGTGAAACGGGCGGGGGTTCCGACAATGAGCAGTTCTTC.